The clone carrying this TCR beta chain was observed once. Its antigen remains unknown. As for time point: late sampling 161 to 241 days after vaccination in a few convalescent patients. Treatment indicated: roughly 11-day PBMC culture with coronavirus spike peptide pools or control peptides (ViraFEST assay). Peptide-pool expansion of antigen-specific T cells preceded TCR sequencing in ViraFEST. The data derive from a study of vaccination and CD4 T cells after COVID-19. Looking at the study overall: Post-vaccine sample collection happened at a median of about ten weeks after dose two, ranging 14 to 241. Notes on the study in general: Clonotypes reactive to SARS-CoV-2 had a median that went up from 21 to 38, but not significantly.

CD4+ T cells that had been cultured provided DNA sequenced with the Oncomine TCR Beta short-read assay. TCRdb independently ran MiXCR on the PCR reads; one entry per CDR3 protein. Of about 21,000 distinct CDR3 sequences in the sample, 46% were seen once. This CDR3 is built from 15 residues. V lost 5 bases and J 4 bases, leaving 18 bases between the germline ends. Germline CDR1 is SGHNT and CDR2 is YYREEE (reference sequence). The receptor was isolated from a human donor who had recovered from COVID-19. V gene TRBV5-4 combines with J gene TRBJ1-2; D might be TRBD1 (5 bases). Sample: CD4+ T cells from blood, cultured in vitro, taken about 7 months after SARS-CoV-2 vaccination. This CDR3 reads CASSRDPRVGYGYTF. As DNA, the CDR3 is TGTGCCAGCAGTCGAGACCCCAGGGTGGGCTATGGCTACACCTTC.